The 23 T cell receptor beta chains in this list originate from one sample, sequenced in a study of OX40 agonist ivuxolimab in advanced cancers. Sequenced by immunoSEQ multiplex PCR; TCRdb stores in-frame clones only, minus some. Of some 80,000 clones listed, around 91% are singletons. The sample in question was CD4+ or CD8+ T cells sorted from blood, obtained in a trial of the OX40 agonist ivuxolimab. The receptors here all came from an adult with an advanced solid tumor such as melanoma, head and neck, liver or kidney cancer.

The rearrangement uses TRBV11-2 and TRBJ2-2; D is unclear. V was shortened by 6 bases and J by 0 bases, with 8 bases between the two germline ends. CDR3 length: 14 amino acids. CDR1 and CDR2 (germline): SGHAT, FQNNGV. The CDR3 is CASSSGPNTGELFF. Written as DNA, the CDR3 is TGTGCCAGCAGTTCCGGGCCGAACACCGGGGAGCTGTTTTTT. Full variable domain (rest looked up from reference TRBV11-2 and TRBJ2-2): EAGVAQSPRYKIIEKRQSVAFWCNPISGHATLYWYQQILGQGPKLLIQFQNNGVVDDSQLPKDRFSAERLKGVDSTLKIQPAKLEDSAVYLCASSSGPNTGELFFGEGSRLTVL.

V and J are TRBV5-6 and TRBJ1-2; 7 bases match TRBD1. Germline V CDR1 and CDR2: SGHDT, YYEEEE. The CDR3 has 14 amino acids. V was clipped by 4 bases and J by 4 bases; unmatched bases: 7. In DNA form, the CDR3 reads TGTGCCAGCAGCCACAGGGGCAGCGCCTATGGCTACACCTTC. Translated, it gives CASSHRGSAYGYTF.

V usage is TRBV7-9 and J usage is TRBJ1-4; D possibly corresponds to TRBD1 (5 bases). The ends were cut back, 10 bases at V and 7 bases at J, with 13 bases in the middle. This CDR3 has 12 amino acids. Germline CDR1 is SEHNR and CDR2 is FQNEAQ (reference sequence). The CDR3 loop is CATPRGSEKLFF. For the CDR3, the DNA is TGTGCCACCCCTCGGGGGAGTGAAAAACTGTTTTTT.

The chain employs TRBV6-5 and TRBJ1-1; D is unclear. Germline loops: CDR1 MNHEY, CDR2 SVGAGI. The CDR3 is 11 residues long. Trimming took off 5 bases at V and 11 bases at J, with 12 bases between the two ends. The CDR3 spells CASSAILLAFF. The DNA of the CDR3 is TGTGCCAGCAGTGCTATATTACTGGCTTTCTTT.

This clone has just one count. CDR3 loop: CAWSGAYHYEQYF. Written as DNA, the CDR3 is TGTGCCTGGAGTGGAGCTTACCACTACGAGCAGTACTTC. The V and J genes are TRBV30 and TRBJ2-7; D is unclear. The V and J ends lost 1 base and 3 bases respectively, with 10 bases between them. CDR1 and CDR2 (germline): GTSNPN, SVGIG (reference sequence). The CDR3 sequence is 13 residues long.

V and J are TRBV5-1 and TRBJ1-1; D unclear. Germline loops: CDR1 SGHRS, CDR2 YFSETQ. CDR3 length equals 15 residues. Trimming took off 6 bases at V and 3 bases at J, with 18 bases between the two ends. CDR3 sequence: CASTVIPGGDTEAFF. For the CDR3, the DNA is TGCGCCAGCACCGTTATCCCCGGCGGGGACACTGAAGCTTTCTTT.

This clone occurred a few times. This sequence joins TRBV7-9 and TRBJ1-2; D unclear. There are 14 residues in the CDR3. V dropped 3 bases and J dropped 2 bases, with 10 bases sitting between them. Looked up from germline, CDR1 is SEHNR and CDR2 is FQNEAQ (reference sequence). The CDR3 nucleotides are TGTGCCAGCAGCTTGTCATGGGGAAACTATGGCTACACCTTC. This codes for CASSLSWGNYGYTF.

This chain joins TRBV4-2 and TRBJ1-5, with 7 bases fitting TRBD1. There are 16 residues in the CDR3. Germline values: CDR1 LGHNA, CDR2 YNFKEQ. Losses at the gene ends were 0 bases for V and 1 base for J; bases not matched to a gene: 3. In DNA, the CDR3 is TGTGCCAGCAGCCAAGATGTGGGACAGAGCAATCAGCCCCAGCATTTT. Its translation is CASSQDVGQSNQPQHF.

The V call is TRBV28, the J call TRBJ1-2, with 7 bases lining up with TRBD1. The V gene's germline CDR1 is MDHEN and CDR2 SYDVKM. V shed 7 bases, J shed 4 bases, and the junction held 3 bases outside the gene matches. The CDR3 is 12 residues long. CDR3 protein: CASTGQAYGYTF. The CDR3 region has the DNA TGTGCCAGCACTGGACAGGCCTATGGCTACACCTTC.

This chain connects TRBV6-5 to TRBJ1-2; tentatively, D is TRBD1 (5 bases). CDR3 length equals 13 residues. V lost 5 bases, J lost 6 bases, and 13 bases lay in between. CDR1 and CDR2 (germline): MNHEY, SVGAGI. CDR3 protein: CASSQTGGDGYTF. The CDR3 DNA reads TGTGCCAGCAGTCAGACCGGAGGGGATGGCTACACCTTC.

The V gene is TRBV29-1, the J gene TRBJ1-2, with a possible D match to TRBD1 (5 bases). Germline CDR1 reads SQVTM; CDR2 reads ANQGSEA. CDR3 length: 15 residues. Trimming pared 2 bases from V and 0 bases from J, leaving 13 bases between. The DNA of the CDR3 is TGCAGCGTTGAACCGGGACTGGGGACTAACTATGGCTACACCTTC. This translates into CSVEPGLGTNYGYTF.

V gene TRBV4-1 combines with J gene TRBJ2-3; 8 bases align to TRBD2. The germline V gene has CDR1 MGHRA and CDR2 YSYEKL. Unmatched junction bases numbered 4, after V lost 4 bases and J lost 1 base. This CDR3 region has 15 residues. This chain's CDR3 is CASSPSTSGTDTQYF. The CDR3 coding sequence is TGCGCCAGCAGCCCCTCGACTAGCGGCACAGATACGCAGTATTTT.

The V and J genes are TRBV18 and TRBJ2-1; 9 bases fit TRBD1. The CDR3 loop spans 17 amino acids. The V segment lost 2 bases and the J segment 4 bases; nucleotides outside the gene matches: 9. Germline V gene lookup returns CDR1 KGHSH and CDR2 LQKENI. In DNA form, the CDR3 reads TGTGCCAGCTCACCAGCTACCTCCGGGACAGGGTACAATGAGCAGTTCTTC. Amino acid sequence: CASSPATSGTGYNEQFF. The variable domain in full, with the rest retrieved from reference TRBV18 and TRBJ2-1, is NAGVMQNPRHLVRRRGQEARLRCSPMKGHSHVYWYRQLPEEGLKFMVYLQKENIIDESGMPKERFSAEFPKEGPSILRIQQVVRGDSAAYFCASSPATSGTGYNEQFFGPGTRLTVL.

This clone was observed a few times. The V and J genes are TRBV5-6 and TRBJ2-5; possibly TRBD1 or TRBD2 for D (6 bases each). The CDR3 has 15 amino acids. Germline CDR1 SGHDT, CDR2 YYEEEE. Trimming pared 4 bases from V and 5 bases from J, leaving 18 bases between. For the CDR3, the DNA is TGTGCCAGCAGCCTCCGAAGACTAGGGGGGGAGACCCAGTACTTC. It specifies CASSLRRLGGETQYF. Supplemented by reference TRBV5-6 and TRBJ2-5, the full variable domain reads DAGVTQSPTHLIKTRGQQVTLRCSPKSGHDTVSWYQQALGQGPQFIFQYYEEEERQRGNFPDRFSGHQFPNYSSELNVNALLLGDSALYLCASSLRRLGGETQYFGPGTRLLVL.

The genes are TRBV5-6 and TRBJ2-3; 10 nucleotides line up with TRBD2. In germline, CDR1 is SGHDT, CDR2 YYEEEE. The CDR3 runs to 17 residues. Trimming at V came to 4 bases and at J to 5 bases, leaving 13 bases not matched to a gene. CDR3 loop: CASSTKSLASGRDTQYF. Written as DNA, the CDR3 is TGTGCCAGCAGCACCAAGTCGTTGGCTAGCGGGAGAGATACGCAGTATTTT.

V is TRBV6-5 and J is TRBJ2-7; no definite D call. CDR1 is MNHEY, CDR2 SVGAGI, per germline. This CDR3 comprises 11 residues. Trimming shortened V by 7 bases and J by 7 bases, and 11 bases separated the two germline ends. DNA for the CDR3: TGTGCCAGCACCAACAGTAGGGAGCAGTACTTC. Protein sequence: CASTNSREQYF.

The CDR3 DNA is TGTGCCAGCTCACCGGGTGACAGAACAAACTATGGCTACACCTTC. It is translated as CASSPGDRTNYGYTF. V usage is TRBV18 and J usage is TRBJ1-2; perhaps TRBD1 as D (5 bases). CDR1 is KGHSH and CDR2 is LQKENI in the germline V gene. The V and J ends lost 3 bases and 2 bases respectively, with 13 bases between them. This CDR3 spans 15 amino acids. Full variable domain (rest looked up from reference TRBV18 and TRBJ1-2): NAGVMQNPRHLVRRRGQEARLRCSPMKGHSHVYWYRQLPEEGLKFMVYLQKENIIDESGMPKERFSAEFPKEGPSILRIQQVVRGDSAAYFCASSPGDRTNYGYTFGSGTRLTVV.

J is TRBJ2-7 and V is TRBV7-8; a possible D gene is TRBD2 (6 bases). Germline values: CDR1 SGHVS, CDR2 FQNEAQ. V was clipped by 5 bases and J by 2 bases, with 13 bases between them. This CDR3 comprises 14 residues. Here the CDR3 DNA reads TGTGCCAGCAGCCTGATGGGGAGGCCCTACGAGCAGTACTTC. Its protein product is CASSLMGRPYEQYF.

The genes are TRBV11-3 and TRBJ2-1; D gene ambiguous. CDR1 and CDR2 from the germline V gene are SGHNT and YENEEA. V was clipped by 0 bases and J by 8 bases, with 17 bases between them. The CDR3 loop spans 16 amino acids. Here the CDR3 DNA reads TGTGCCAGCAGCTTAGAGGTGGGTTCCCGGGCGGATGAGCAGTTCTTC. It is translated as CASSLEVGSRADEQFF.

The chain couples TRBV18 to TRBJ1-5; D gene uncertain. The germline gives CDR1 KGHSH, CDR2 LQKENI. CDR3 length: 18 residues. V dropped 3 bases and J dropped 1 base, with 19 bases sitting between them. The CDR3 DNA is TGTGCCAGCTCACCCGCACCCCCCAATATCGACAGCAATCAGCCCCAGCATTTT. It specifies CASSPAPPNIDSNQPQHF.

This clone came up once. The chain uses TRBV19 and TRBJ2-5, with TRBD1 matching over 9 bases. V shed 5 bases, J shed 5 bases, and the junction held 9 bases outside the gene matches. Germline CDR1 is LNHDA and CDR2 is SQIVND (reference sequence). This CDR3 comprises 15 residues. As DNA, the CDR3 is TGTGCCAGTAGTCTGGACAGGGGAGGGTCGGAGACCCAGTACTTC. Translating gives CASSLDRGGSETQYF.

This chain connects TRBV2 to TRBJ2-7; TRBD1 aligns across 11 bases. With V trimmed by 6 bases and J by 5 bases, 6 bases remained unmatched. The CDR3 has 14 residues. CDR1 and CDR2 (germline): SNHLY, FYNNEI. CDR3 sequence: CASSAGTGGNEQYF. The CDR3 DNA is TGTGCCAGCAGCGCCGGGACAGGGGGAAACGAGCAGTACTTC.

The chain combines TRBV28 with TRBJ1-1; unclear D gene. The CDR3 is 14 amino acids. CDR1 and CDR2 (germline): MDHEN, SYDVKM. V was pared by 4 bases and J by 0 bases, with 9 bases between. The CDR3 DNA follows: TGTGCCAGCAGTTCCACGGGGTTGAACACTGAAGCTTTCTTT. Encoded protein: CASSSTGLNTEAFF.